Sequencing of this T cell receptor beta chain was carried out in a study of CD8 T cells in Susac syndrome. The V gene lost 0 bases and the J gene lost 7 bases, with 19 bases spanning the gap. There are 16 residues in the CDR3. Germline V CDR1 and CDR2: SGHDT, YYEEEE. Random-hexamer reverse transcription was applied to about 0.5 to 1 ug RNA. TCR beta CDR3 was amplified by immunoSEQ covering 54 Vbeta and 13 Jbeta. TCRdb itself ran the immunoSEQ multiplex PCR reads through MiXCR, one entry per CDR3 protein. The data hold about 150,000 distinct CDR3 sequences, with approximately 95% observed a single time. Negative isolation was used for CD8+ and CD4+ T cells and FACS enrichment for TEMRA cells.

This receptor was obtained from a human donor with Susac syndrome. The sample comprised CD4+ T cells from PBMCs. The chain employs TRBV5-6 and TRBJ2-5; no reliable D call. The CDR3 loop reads CASSLGQLRPAGTQYF. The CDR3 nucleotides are TGTGCCAGCAGCTTGGGTCAGTTAAGGCCCGCAGGGACCCAGTACTTC.